The sample holds a few counts of the clone carrying this T cell receptor (beta chain). The sample has other DNA sequences that encode this CDR3 too. These data originate in a study of blood T cell repertoires in COVID-19. Study context: Acute and convalescent COVID-19 samples came from the United States, Italy and Spain.

Study processing details: Cell counts per sample came from amplifying reference gene primers. The table came from immunoSEQ multiplex PCR; TCRdb's copy has only in-frame clones and leaves some out. V and J calls and clone size follow that table, whereas D and trimming were derived from the DNA. The sample has approximately 100,000 clones; roughly 80% are singletons. Deletions cut 1 base from V and 3 bases from J, with 9 bases between. CDR1 is MNHNS, CDR2 SASEGT, per germline. The CDR3 is made up of 14 amino acids. The TCR sequence derives from a man between 60 and 75 years old with acute or convalescent COVID-19. Sequenced sample: peripheral blood. The chain combines TRBV6-1 with TRBJ1-2, with a tentative D call TRBD1 (6 bases). Here the CDR3 reads CASSEGAGDYGYTF. CDR3 nucleotide sequence: TGTGCCAGCAGTGAAGGTGCAGGGGACTATGGCTACACCTTC.